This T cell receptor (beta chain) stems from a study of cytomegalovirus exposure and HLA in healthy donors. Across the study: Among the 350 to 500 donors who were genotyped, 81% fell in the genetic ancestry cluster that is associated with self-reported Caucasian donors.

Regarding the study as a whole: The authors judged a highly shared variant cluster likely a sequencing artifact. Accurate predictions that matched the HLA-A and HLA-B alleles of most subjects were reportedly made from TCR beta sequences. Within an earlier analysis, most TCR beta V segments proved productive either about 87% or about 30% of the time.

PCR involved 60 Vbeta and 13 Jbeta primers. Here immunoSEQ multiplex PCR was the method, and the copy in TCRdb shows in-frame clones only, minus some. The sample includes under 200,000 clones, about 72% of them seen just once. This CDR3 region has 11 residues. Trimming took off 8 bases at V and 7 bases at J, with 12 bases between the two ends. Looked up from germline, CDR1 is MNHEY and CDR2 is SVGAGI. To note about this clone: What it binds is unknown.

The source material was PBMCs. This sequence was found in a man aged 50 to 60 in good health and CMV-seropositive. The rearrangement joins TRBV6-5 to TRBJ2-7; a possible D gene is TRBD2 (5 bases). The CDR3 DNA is TGTGCCAGCGCCAGAGGGCGGGAGCAGTACTTC. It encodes CASARGREQYF.